The text below deals with one T cell receptor (beta chain). The target antigen is unknown. V gave up 8 bases and J gave up 6 bases, with 14 bases separating them. The CDR3 spans 14 residues. Germline V lookup: CDR1 MNHEY, CDR2 SMNVEV (reference sequence). Libraries were prepared by immunoSEQ multiplex PCR; TCRdb keeps only in-frame clonotypes and omits some of them. The sample includes more than 25,000 clones, almost 90% of them seen just once. This sample was included in a study of stem cell transplantation in POMP-related autoinflammatory disease. Findings and caveats of the study: Patients with PRAID showed a restricted number of unique TRB V-J gene pairings. A trend toward lower repertoire diversity and greater clonality appeared in every analyzed T-cell subset of PRAID patients.

The clonotype was recovered from a human donor with POMP-related autoinflammation and immune dysregulation (PRAID). This material consisted of CD4+ T cells from PBMCs, taken before stem cell transplantation. The chain combines TRBV27 with TRBJ1-6; D is unresolved. The CDR3 DNA reads TGTGCCAGCGGACTGTCGGATACTAATTCACCCCTCCACTTT. Its translation is CASGLSDTNSPLHF.